The T cell receptor (beta chain) under discussion was sequenced for a study of cytomegalovirus exposure and HLA in healthy donors. Germline assignment: CDR1 SGDLS and CDR2 YYNGEE. CDR3 size: 13 residues. The V end was cut by 2 bases, the J end by 2 bases, with 7 bases between. General observations from the study: Prior analysis indicated that the majority of TCR beta V segments exhibited productivity approximately 87% or approximately 30% of the time.

PCR was performed using 60 Vbeta and 13 Jbeta primers. Sequencing used immunoSEQ multiplex PCR; TCRdb keeps in-frame clones, though not all of them. This table holds some 150,000 clones, about two thirds found once. On this clone itself: The target antigen is unknown.

Sequencing was carried out using PBMCs. The origin of this receptor is a woman aged 40-49 years in good health and CMV-seronegative. The chain joins TRBV9 to TRBJ1-2; a weak D match, TRBD1 (5 bases). The CDR3 is CASSVTENYGYTF. CDR3 nucleotides: TGTGCCAGCAGCGTGACAGAGAACTATGGCTACACCTTC. Variable domain in full (rest from reference TRBV9 and TRBJ1-2): DSGVTQTPKHLITATGQRVTLRCSPRSGDLSVYWYQQSLDQGLQFLIQYYNGEERAKGNILERFSAQQFPDLHSELNLSSLELGDSALYFCASSVTENYGYTFGSGTRLTVV.